Reported below is one TCR beta chain. Antigen unknown. The trim removed 5 bases at V and 3 bases at J, leaving 10 bases unmatched. The CDR3 has 16 amino acids. Germline V lookup: CDR1 SEHNR, CDR2 FQNEAQ (reference sequence). The data originate from a study of cytomegalovirus exposure and HLA in healthy donors. Study background: Most genotyped donors, 65% to 90% of more than 300, had Caucasian-associated genetic ancestry.

60 Vbeta and 13 Jbeta primers were used in PCR. Assay: immunoSEQ multiplex PCR; the TCRdb copy retains only in-frame clones and omits some. The data show about 180,000 clones, roughly 79% seen once. Study results and caveats: There were a few CMV-associated chains whose specificity for CMV antigens was confirmed in vitro. Later analysis suggested most CMV-associated TCR beta chains were HLA-restricted.

This TCR came from a woman younger than 35 in good health and CMV-seropositive. This chain links TRBV7-9 with TRBJ1-1; 9 bases fit TRBD1. Sequenced: PBMCs. The DNA for the CDR3 is TGTGCCAGCAGCGGTAACAGGGGGCTGGGTCACACTGAAGCTTTCTTT. Its translation: CASSGNRGLGHTEAFF.